Presented here are 28 T cell receptor beta chains from one specimen sequenced in a study of OX40 agonist ivuxolimab in advanced cancers. Here immunoSEQ multiplex PCR was the method, and the copy in TCRdb shows in-frame clones only, minus some. This table holds roughly 70,000 clones, around 85% found once. The starting material was CD4+ or CD8+ T cells sorted from blood, obtained in a trial of the OX40 agonist ivuxolimab. The receptors shown here come from an adult with an advanced solid tumor such as melanoma, head and neck, liver or kidney cancer.

This sequence joins TRBV10-1 and TRBJ1-1; D gene uncertain. This CDR3 spans 13 amino acids. Germline CDR1 is WNHNN and CDR2 is SYGVQD (reference sequence). V was trimmed by 5 bases and J by 4 bases, leaving 11 bases between them. The CDR3 loop reads CASSTGVGTEAFF. The DNA of the CDR3 is TGCGCCAGCAGTACCGGGGTTGGCACTGAAGCTTTCTTT.

Note on this clone: Other nucleotide sequences in the sample specify the same CDR3. This chain connects TRBV7-2 to TRBJ1-4; 7 nucleotides match TRBD1. The CDR3 sequence is 14 residues long. The ends lost 1 base at V and 7 bases at J; junction bases unmatched: 3. Germline V gives CDR1 SGHTA, CDR2 FQGNSA. CDR3 loop: CASSLGQGGEKLFF. CDR3 sequence (DNA): TGTGCCAGCAGCTTAGGGCAGGGGGGTGAAAAACTGTTTTTT. The full variable domain, with the rest looked up from reference TRBV7-2 and TRBJ1-4, is GAGVSQSPSNKVTEKGKDVELRCDPISGHTALYWYRQSLGQGLEFLIYFQGNSAPDKSGLPSDRFSAERTGGSVSTLTIQRTQQEDSAVYLCASSLGQGGEKLFFGSGTQLSVL.

This chain uses TRBV6-1 with TRBJ2-3; 12 nucleotides align to TRBD2. After removal of 4 bases from V and 0 bases from J, the junction contained 2 bases not matched to a gene. CDR1 is MNHNS and CDR2 is SASEGT in the germline V gene. The CDR3 spans 16 residues. The CDR3 nucleotides are TGTGCCAGCAGTGTTACTAGCGGGGGGAGCACAGATACGCAGTATTTT. Amino acid sequence: CASSVTSGGSTDTQYF.

The chain links TRBV19 to TRBJ2-7; the D is unclear. The CDR3 is made up of 13 amino acids. Germline assignment: CDR1 LNHDA and CDR2 SQIVND (reference sequence). V gave up 1 base and J gave up 3 bases, with 7 bases separating them. The CDR3 nucleotides read TGTGCCAGTAGTATAGCACCGGGCTACGAGCAGTACTTC. Its protein is CASSIAPGYEQYF.

Only a few counts were recorded for this clone. This chain connects TRBV19 to TRBJ2-7; D may be TRBD1 or TRBD2 (5 bases each). The CDR3 is 14 amino acids. Trimming removed 6 bases at V and 3 bases at J, with 15 bases between. Germline V CDR1 and CDR2: LNHDA, SQIVND (reference sequence). The CDR3 nucleotides are TGTGCCAGTAGCCGGGACCTACTCGGCTACGAGCAGTACTTC. Its translation is CASSRDLLGYEQYF. Using reference TRBV19 and TRBJ2-7 for the parts outside the CDR3, the full variable domain is DGGITQSPKYLFRKEGQNVTLSCEQNLNHDAMYWYRQDPGQGLRLIYYSQIVNDFQKGDIAEGYSVSREKKESFPLTVTSAQKNPTAFYLCASSRDLLGYEQYFGPGTRLTVT.

V usage is TRBV6-1 and J usage is TRBJ1-2; D is unclear. Germline CDR1 and CDR2: MNHNS and SASEGT. The CDR3 has 17 residues. Trimming shortened V by 2 bases and J by 0 bases, and 16 bases separated the two germline ends. The CDR3 region is CASSERVGRIANYGYTF. The CDR3 DNA sequence: TGTGCCAGCAGTGAAAGGGTAGGCAGGATTGCTAACTATGGCTACACCTTC.

The chain uses TRBV27 and TRBJ2-7; TRBD1 agrees at 8 bases. V lost 3 bases and J lost 4; bases outside the gene matches: 11. The CDR3 loop spans 16 amino acids. Germline CDR1 and CDR2: MNHEY and SMNVEV (reference sequence). The CDR3 protein is CASSFGQGNSPYEQYF. The CDR3 DNA reads TGTGCCAGCAGTTTCGGACAGGGAAACTCTCCTTACGAGCAGTACTTC.

V and J are TRBV6-6 and TRBJ2-7; a weak D match, TRBD2 (6 bases). Germline CDR1 is MNHNY and CDR2 is SVGAGI (reference sequence). The CDR3 length is 14 residues. V dropped 0 bases and J dropped 3 bases, with 9 bases sitting between them. CDR3 residues: CASSYSGSHYEQYF. CDR3 sequence (DNA): TGTGCCAGCAGTTACTCCGGGAGCCACTACGAGCAGTACTTC.

The chain carries TRBV30 and TRBJ1-5; no clear D gene. The CDR3 sequence is 16 residues long. V shed 3 bases and J shed 0 bases, with 15 bases lying between them. CDR1 GTSNPN and CDR2 SVGIG come from the germline V gene (reference sequence). The CDR3 DNA reads TGTGCCTGGAGCCAAGGGCGTAGTTATAGCAATCAGCCCCAGCATTTT. It translates to CAWSQGRSYSNQPQHF. Together with reference TRBV30 and TRBJ1-5, the CDR3 gives the full variable domain: SQTIHQWPATLVQPVGSPLSLECTVEGTSNPNLYWYRQAAGRGLQLLFYSVGIGQISSEVPQNLSASRPQDRQFILSSKKLLLSDSGFYLCAWSQGRSYSNQPQHFGDGTRLSIL.

The chain combines TRBV4-1 with TRBJ2-7; 7 nucleotides agree with TRBD1. The CDR3 length is 14 residues. V shed 0 bases and J 4 bases; nucleotides not matched to a gene: 3. CDR1 and CDR2 from the germline V gene are MGHRA and YSYEKL. The CDR3 nucleotides are TGCGCCAGCAGCCAAGATGCCAGGGGGTACGAGCAGTACTTC. This sequence encodes CASSQDARGYEQYF.

This clone has a single count. The rearrangement links TRBV7-9 to TRBJ2-1; TRBD1 matches 12 bases. The ends lost 5 bases at V and 6 bases at J; junction bases unmatched: 5. From germline, CDR1 is SEHNR and CDR2 FQNEAQ (reference sequence). There are 15 residues in the CDR3. The DNA of the CDR3 is TGTGCCAGCAGCAATACGGGACAGGGGGCCAATGAGCAGTTCTTC. This translates into CASSNTGQGANEQFF. The entire variable domain, with the rest obtained from reference TRBV7-9 and TRBJ2-1, is as follows: DTGVSQNPRHKITKRGQNVTFRCDPISEHNRLYWYRQTLGQGPEFLTYFQNEAQLEKSRLLSDRFSAERPKGSFSTLEIQRTEQGDSAMYLCASSNTGQGANEQFFGPGTRLTVL.

This clone was recorded a few times. V is TRBV9 and J is TRBJ2-1, with a tentative D call TRBD2 (5 bases). Germline V lookup: CDR1 SGDLS, CDR2 YYNGEE. Trimming left V 4 bases short and J 10 bases short, with 12 bases between. This CDR3 has 12 amino acids. The CDR3 protein is CASSQTTGEQFF. For the CDR3, the DNA is TGTGCCAGCAGCCAGACCACGGGGGAGCAGTTCTTC.

The gene calls are TRBV19 and TRBJ2-1; weak D call: TRBD1 (6 bases). V lost 5 bases and J 10 bases, leaving 12 bases between the germline ends. The CDR3 extends over 12 amino acids. Germline CDR1 and CDR2: LNHDA and SQIVND (reference sequence). In DNA form, the CDR3 reads TGTGCCAGTAGTGCCGACAGGATCGAGCAGTTCTTC. This sequence encodes CASSADRIEQFF.

The gene calls are TRBV9 and TRBJ2-7, with 10 nucleotides matching TRBD2. CDR1 and CDR2 from the germline V gene are SGDLS and YYNGEE. The V and J ends lost 8 bases and 4 bases, in that order; junction bases with no gene match: 3. This CDR3 contains 12 residues. The DNA for the CDR3 is TGTGCCAGTGGACTAGCGGAATACGAGCAGTACTTC. The encoded protein is CASGLAEYEQYF.

The chain joins TRBV30 to TRBJ1-4; D unclear. Germline assignment: CDR1 GTSNPN and CDR2 SVGIG (reference sequence). Trimming took 1 base from V and 10 from J, leaving 13 bases between them. The CDR3 runs 13 residues. For the CDR3, the DNA is TGTGCCTGGAGTGCGGCTTCGGCCGCAAAACTGTTTTTT. The encoded protein is CAWSAASAAKLFF. The whole variable domain, filled in from reference TRBV30 and TRBJ1-4, reads SQTIHQWPATLVQPVGSPLSLECTVEGTSNPNLYWYRQAAGRGLQLLFYSVGIGQISSEVPQNLSASRPQDRQFILSSKKLLLSDSGFYLCAWSAASAAKLFFGSGTQLSVL.

The chain recombines TRBV2 with TRBJ1-5, with D tentatively TRBD1 (5 bases). V was clipped by 7 bases and J by 7 bases, with 11 bases between them. Germline CDR1 and CDR2: SNHLY and FYNNEI. The CDR3 has 12 residues. The CDR3 is CASNEGRQPQHF. CDR3 in DNA: TGTGCCAGCAACGAGGGGAGACAGCCCCAGCATTTT.

The gene calls are TRBV9 and TRBJ2-5; D tentatively fits TRBD1 or TRBD2 (6 bases each). CDR1 is SGDLS and CDR2 is YYNGEE in the germline V gene. V lost 2 bases to trimming and J lost 4 bases, with 21 bases between them. This CDR3 has 17 residues. CDR3 bases: TGTGCCAGCAGCGTCTCCTCAGGGGCTCTCGGGGGAGAGACCCAGTACTTC. Protein sequence: CASSVSSGALGGETQYF.

The V gene is TRBV2, the J gene TRBJ2-4, with no clear D. The CDR3 sequence is 12 residues long. CDR1 and CDR2 from the germline V gene are SNHLY and FYNNEI. Trimming took 2 bases from V and 7 from J, leaving 6 bases between them. As DNA, the CDR3 is TGTGCCAGCAGTGAAATACGCAACATTCAGTACTTC. Residues: CASSEIRNIQYF.

V and J are TRBV28 and TRBJ2-3; 9 positions agree with TRBD1. Germline CDR1 reads MDHEN; CDR2 reads SYDVKM. The CDR3 is 15 amino acids. The ends lost 5 bases at V and 2 bases at J; junction bases unmatched: 5. The CDR3 protein is CASSPDRGNTDTQYF. The CDR3 coding sequence is TGTGCCAGCAGTCCTGACAGGGGGAACACAGATACGCAGTATTTT.

The chain recombines TRBV6-5 with TRBJ2-7; TRBD1 is a possible D gene (6 bases). V lost 4 bases to trimming and J lost 7 bases, with 14 bases between them. There are 13 residues in the CDR3. CDR1 is MNHEY, CDR2 SVGAGI, per germline. The CDR3 DNA is TGTGCCAGCAGTTCGGACAGCCGACCGGAGCAGTACTTC. Amino acid sequence: CASSSDSRPEQYF.

This chain joins TRBV18 and TRBJ2-1, with D perhaps matching TRBD1 (5 bases). This CDR3 has 13 residues. V was clipped by 2 bases and J by 3 bases, with 5 bases between them. CDR1 KGHSH and CDR2 LQKENI come from the germline V gene. CDR3 residues: CASSPTGYNEQFF. CDR3 nucleotides: TGTGCCAGCTCACCAACAGGCTACAATGAGCAGTTCTTC.

CDR3 bases: TGTGCCAGCAGACCGACACCCGGGACTAGCGGGAGGGACGAGCAGTACTTC. Residues: CASRPTPGTSGRDEQYF. The chain employs TRBV11-2 and TRBJ2-7, with 16 bases fitting TRBD2. CDR1 is SGHAT, CDR2 FQNNGV, per germline. CDR3 length: 17 residues. The junction had 10 bases not matched to a gene; V was cut back by 6 bases and J by 5 bases. Combining the CDR3 with reference TRBV11-2 and TRBJ2-7 gives the whole variable domain EAGVAQSPRYKIIEKRQSVAFWCNPISGHATLYWYQQILGQGPKLLIQFQNNGVVDDSQLPKDRFSAERLKGVDSTLKIQPAKLEDSAVYLCASRPTPGTSGRDEQYFGPGTRLTVT.

V usage is TRBV7-3 and J usage is TRBJ1-2; D is possibly TRBD1 (6 bases). The CDR3 has 12 residues. Germline-derived CDR1 and CDR2 are SGHTA and FQGTGA. V was shortened by 5 bases and J by 13 bases, with 17 bases between the two germline ends. The CDR3 protein is CASSLNSQGITF. As DNA, the CDR3 is TGTGCCAGCAGCCTAAATAGTCAGGGGATCACCTTC. Full variable domain (outside the CDR3, taken from reference TRBV7-3 and TRBJ1-2): GAGVSQTPSNKVTEKGKYVELRCDPISGHTALYWYRQSLGQGPEFLIYFQGTGAADDSGLPNDRFFAVRPEGSVSTLKIQRTERGDSAVYLCASSLNSQGITFGSGTRLTVV.

This chain connects TRBV7-3 to TRBJ1-1; D remains unclear. The V gene lost 5 bases and the J gene lost 5 bases, with 18 bases spanning the gap. Looked up from germline, CDR1 is SGHTA and CDR2 is FQGTGA. The CDR3 loop spans 15 amino acids. CDR3 coding DNA: TGTGCCAGCAGCCCGGGAGGGTCCTCGGGGACTGAAGCTTTCTTT. Amino acid sequence: CASSPGGSSGTEAFF.

V usage is TRBV11-3 and J usage is TRBJ2-2, with no clear D. Germline V CDR1 and CDR2: SGHNT, YENEEA. Trimming stripped 1 base from V and 6 bases from J, with 6 bases between. This CDR3 has 13 residues. CDR3: CASSLGISGELFF. The CDR3, as DNA: TGTGCCAGCAGCTTAGGAATCTCCGGGGAGCTGTTTTTT.

V usage is TRBV10-3 and J usage is TRBJ2-7, with unresolved D. Germline CDR1 ENHRY, CDR2 SYGVKD. This CDR3 is 13 amino acids long. V lost 2 bases, J lost 0 bases, and 5 bases lay in between. In DNA, the CDR3 is TGTGCCATCAGTGAGGACCCCTCCTACGAGCAGTACTTC. Amino acid sequence: CAISEDPSYEQYF.

The gene calls are TRBV9 and TRBJ2-3; D is unclear. Germline CDR1 SGDLS, CDR2 YYNGEE. The CDR3 contains 12 residues. Trimming removed 1 base from V and 3 bases from J, with 3 bases in between. This chain's CDR3 is CASSVQTDTQYF. In DNA form, the CDR3 reads TGTGCCAGCAGCGTACAGACAGATACGCAGTATTTT.

In this sample, this clone turned up once. The V call is TRBV7-3, the J call TRBJ2-5; 7 bases fit TRBD2. V was pared by 3 bases and J by 2 bases, with 9 bases of the junction left unmatched. CDR1 and CDR2 (germline): SGHTA, FQGTGA. The CDR3 totals 16 residues. CDR3 in DNA: TGTGCCAGCAGCTTGGGGCGCGGGGGAGGACAAGAGACCCAGTACTTC. Its protein product is CASSLGRGGGQETQYF.